One and the same sample provided the 17 T cell receptor beta chains below, sequenced in a study of Ad26.COV2.S vaccination and SARS-CoV-2 variants. Treatment indicated: some 19 received Ad26.COV2.S at low or high dose, single or two shots; 5 received placebo; per-sample allocation not given. Sample collection was performed on day 63 after the first vaccine or placebo injection. The protocol was immunoSEQ multiplex PCR, while the TCRdb copy is restricted to in-frame clones and leaves out a portion. This table holds fewer than 900,000 clones, around 90% found once. The material sequenced was peripheral blood, taken in a trial of Ad26.COV2.S vaccine versus placebo. The receptors come from a person aged 18-60 years who received the Ad26.COV2.S COVID-19 vaccine or a placebo.

The chain has TRBV3-1 (or the pseudogene TRBV3-2) and TRBJ2-4; D is possibly TRBD2 (6 bases). Between the trimmed V and J ends, which lost 1 base and 3 bases, there was a span of 13 bases. This CDR3 region has 16 residues. Germline CDR1 and CDR2: LGHDT and YNNKEL (reference sequence). The CDR3 DNA sequence: TGTGCCAGCAGCCAAGTCGGAGGGGCGGGCAAAAACATTCAGTACTTC. This sequence encodes CASSQVGGAGKNIQYF.

This sequence joins TRBV4-3 and TRBJ2-2; 8 bases fit TRBD2. The CDR3 runs 16 residues. Germline-derived CDR1 and CDR2 are LGHNA and YSLEER. The V gene end was trimmed by 1 base and the J gene end by 9 bases; junction bases not matched to a gene: 10. The CDR3 DNA reads as TGCGCCAGCAGCCAAGGGTGGTTAGCGGGGAACAGGGAGCTGTTTTTT. Encoded protein: CASSQGWLAGNRELFF.

V gene TRBV24-1 combines with J gene TRBJ2-1; TRBD1 agrees at 9 bases. With V trimmed by 4 bases and J by 8 bases, 8 bases remained unmatched. Germline V gives CDR1 KGHDR, CDR2 SFDVKD. The CDR3 runs 15 residues. The CDR3 DNA reads as TGTGCCACCAGTGAGGCGGGACAGGGAAACGATGAGCAGTTCTTC. It specifies CATSEAGQGNDEQFF.

The CDR3 nucleotides read TGCAGCGTTGCCGGGCCCACCTACGAGCAGTACTTC. Its protein product is CSVAGPTYEQYF. The chain is built from TRBV29-1 and TRBJ2-7; no clear D gene. Trimming pared 4 bases from V and 2 bases from J, leaving 9 bases between. CDR1 is SQVTM, CDR2 ANQGSEA, per germline. The CDR3 consists of 12 residues.

This CDR3 is CASSSSTVNNSPLHF. Written as DNA, the CDR3 is TGCGCCAGCAGCTCCTCGACAGTCAATAATTCACCCCTCCACTTT. The genes are TRBV5-1 and TRBJ1-6; a weak D match, TRBD1 (5 bases). The germline V gene has CDR1 SGHRS and CDR2 YFSETQ. V was cut by 3 bases and J by 5 bases, with 12 bases left in between. The CDR3 totals 15 residues.

The genes are TRBV7-8 and TRBJ1-2; unclear D gene. Trimming shortened V by 5 bases and J by 6 bases, and 16 bases separated the two germline ends. The CDR3 is made up of 14 amino acids. CDR1 SGHVS and CDR2 FQNEAQ come from the germline V gene. The CDR3 bases are TGTGCCAGCAGCCCGAGCGAGCTATCTCATGGCTACACCTTC. Its translation: CASSPSELSHGYTF.

The rearrangement uses TRBV9 and TRBJ1-2, with D tentatively TRBD1 (5 bases). V was cut by 4 bases and J by 1 base, with 11 bases left in between. This CDR3 spans 14 amino acids. Germline CDR1 and CDR2: SGDLS and YYNGEE. The CDR3 sequence is CASSSRDVNYGYTF. As DNA, the CDR3 is TGTGCCAGCAGCTCCCGGGACGTTAACTATGGCTACACCTTC.

This sequence joins TRBV12-3 or TRBV12-4 and TRBJ1-4; weak D call: TRBD1 (5 bases). This CDR3 comprises 13 residues. The V and J ends lost 1 base and 6 bases respectively, with 6 bases between them. The CDR3: CASSLEGYEKLFF. The CDR3 DNA follows: TGTGCCAGCAGTTTAGAGGGGTATGAAAAACTGTTTTTT.

This sequence joins TRBV7-8 and TRBJ1-5, with no clear D. CDR3 length: 14 residues. CDR1 is SGHVS, CDR2 FQNEAQ, per germline. V was pared by 3 bases and J by 4 bases, with 10 bases between. CDR3 nucleotides: TGTGCCAGCAGCTTCAGTATGGGAAATCAGCCCCAGCATTTT. Protein sequence: CASSFSMGNQPQHF.

The J gene is TRBJ1-1, the V gene TRBV29-1; 8 bases align to TRBD1. The V and J ends lost 6 bases and 0 bases, in that order; junction bases with no gene match: 3. CDR3 length equals 13 residues. Germline lookup yields CDR1 SQVTM and CDR2 ANQGSEA. This CDR3 is CSVNRGVNTEAFF. CDR3 DNA sequence: TGCAGCGTGAACAGGGGGGTGAACACTGAAGCTTTCTTT.

This chain joins TRBV30 and TRBJ1-4; D uncertain. The germline gives CDR1 GTSNPN, CDR2 SVGIG (reference sequence). V was cut by 2 bases and J by 3 bases, with 19 bases left in between. This CDR3 is built from 17 residues. Here the CDR3 DNA reads TGTGCCTGGAGTAGAGGCCGCCCCGGGGATGCTAATGAAAAACTGTTTTTT. This encodes CAWSRGRPGDANEKLFF. The variable domain in full, completed from reference TRBV30 and TRBJ1-4, reads SQTIHQWPATLVQPVGSPLSLECTVEGTSNPNLYWYRQAAGRGLQLLFYSVGIGQISSEVPQNLSASRPQDRQFILSSKKLLLSDSGFYLCAWSRGRPGDANEKLFFGSGTQLSVL.

The chain recombines TRBV19 with TRBJ2-7; 7 bases are shared with TRBD2. Germline V gene sequence: CDR1 LNHDA, CDR2 SQIVND (reference sequence). V lost 5 bases to trimming and J lost 5 bases; unmatched junction nucleotides: 3. The CDR3 is 12 amino acids. CDR3 bases: TGTGCCAGTAGTCCGGGAGGAAACGAGCAGTACTTC. This codes for CASSPGGNEQYF. Supplemented by reference TRBV19 and TRBJ2-7, the full variable domain reads DGGITQSPKYLFRKEGQNVTLSCEQNLNHDAMYWYRQDPGQGLRLIYYSQIVNDFQKGDIAEGYSVSREKKESFPLTVTSAQKNPTAFYLCASSPGGNEQYFGPGTRLTVT.

The chain couples TRBV7-6 to TRBJ1-5, with 10 bases identical to TRBD1. CDR3 length: 16 residues. Germline-derived CDR1 and CDR2 are SGHVS and FNYEAQ. The junction had 7 bases not matched to a gene; V was cut back by 4 bases and J by 4 bases. CDR3 coding DNA: TGTGCCAGCAGCTCGGGACAGGGGTTAGTGAATCAGCCCCAGCATTTT. Translating it yields CASSSGQGLVNQPQHF.

The chain couples TRBV5-1 to TRBJ1-6; D perhaps matches TRBD1 (5 bases). V shed 4 bases and J shed 5 bases, with 16 bases lying between them. This CDR3 comprises 16 residues. The germline gives CDR1 SGHRS, CDR2 YFSETQ. CDR3 sequence (DNA): TGCGCCAGCAGCCCCTGGGGGGACGGAGATAATTCACCCCTCCACTTT. This codes for CASSPWGDGDNSPLHF.

In this sample, this clone turned up many times. The chain recombines TRBV30 with TRBJ2-7; D is unclear. The V end lost 3 bases, the J end lost 0 bases, and 15 bases lay between the germline ends. This CDR3 region has 15 residues. Germline CDR1 reads GTSNPN; CDR2 reads SVGIG (reference sequence). In DNA, the CDR3 is TGTGCCTGGAGCCCGAGGAAAAGTTTCTCCTACGAGCAGTACTTC. This encodes CAWSPRKSFSYEQYF.

V and J are TRBV6-1 and TRBJ2-7; 7 nucleotides match TRBD1. Trimming at V came to 3 bases and at J to 10 bases, leaving 9 bases not matched to a gene. Germline lookup yields CDR1 MNHNS and CDR2 SASEGT. CDR3 length: 13 amino acids. CDR3 region: CASSESGTADQYF. The CDR3, as DNA: TGTGCCAGCAGTGAGTCCGGGACAGCCGACCAGTACTTC.

This chain uses TRBV4-2 with TRBJ2-2, with 9 bases that match TRBD1. The CDR3 spans 14 residues. CDR1 is LGHNA, CDR2 YNFKEQ, per germline. V trimming: 6 bases; J trimming: 4 bases; junction bases outside the gene matches: 3. CDR3 DNA sequence: TGTGCCAGCAGAGACAGGGGGTTCACCGGGGAGCTGTTTTTT. Amino acids: CASRDRGFTGELFF.